This paragraph covers one TCR beta chain sequence. Its antigen is currently unknown. PCR primers comprised 60 Vbeta and 13 Jbeta primers. Repertoires were generated with immunoSEQ multiplex PCR, while TCRdb's copy carries only in-frame clones and drops some. The sample includes about 110,000 clones, roughly four fifths of them seen just once. The source of the sample is a study of cytomegalovirus exposure and HLA in healthy donors. Study-wide results and caveats: In vitro experiments confirmed that three CMV-associated chains were specific for CMV antigens.

The CDR3 length is 15 residues. The germline CDR1 and CDR2 sequences are LNHDA and SQIVND (reference sequence). Trimming took off 3 bases at V and 2 bases at J, with 13 bases between the two ends. This clonotype was sampled from a male donor in good health and CMV-seropositive. The sample comprised PBMCs. The genes are TRBV19 and TRBJ1-1; TRBD1 might be the D (5 bases). This CDR3 reads CASSMLPGGNTEAFF. DNA of the CDR3: TGTGCCAGTAGTATGTTACCGGGGGGAAACACTGAAGCTTTCTTT.